This TCR beta chain was profiled in a study of blood T cells in healthy people across ages. Sample-barcoded 5' priming and a J-beta primer mix drove a second PCR of roughly 7 to 11 cycles. One entry per CDR3 protein, called by TCRdb with MiXCR from the 5' RACE reads. The sample has roughly 500,000 distinct CDR3 sequences, 27% seen once; the top ten hold 15% to 20%. Looked up from germline, CDR1 is MNHEY and CDR2 is SMNVEV (reference sequence). This CDR3 comprises 16 residues. Losses at the gene ends were 5 bases for V and 1 base for J; bases not matched to a gene: 7. General study results and limits: Correlation between TCR beta diversity and naive T cell percentage was strong.

This clonotype turned up a few times. No antigen is known for it. Per-sample PBMC isolation yielded at least 6.5 million cells. The clonotype originates from a woman in her 70s in good health. The V and J genes are TRBV27 and TRBJ1-3; 8 bases line up with TRBD1. The sample comprised blood. CDR3 DNA: TGTGCCAGCAGTCTCCAGGGGGCGTTTTCTGGAAACACCATATATTTT. It encodes CASSLQGAFSGNTIYF.